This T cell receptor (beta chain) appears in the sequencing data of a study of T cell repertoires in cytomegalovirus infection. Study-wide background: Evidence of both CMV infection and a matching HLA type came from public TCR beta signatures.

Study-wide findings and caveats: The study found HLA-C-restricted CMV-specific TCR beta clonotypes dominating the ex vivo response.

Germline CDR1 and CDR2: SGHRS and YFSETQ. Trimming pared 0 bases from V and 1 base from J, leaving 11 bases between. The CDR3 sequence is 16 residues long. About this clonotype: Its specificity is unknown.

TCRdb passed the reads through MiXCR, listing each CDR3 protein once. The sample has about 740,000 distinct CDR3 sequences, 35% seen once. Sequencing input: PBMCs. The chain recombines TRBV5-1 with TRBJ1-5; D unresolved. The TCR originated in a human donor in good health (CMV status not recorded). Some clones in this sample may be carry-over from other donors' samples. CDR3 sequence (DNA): TGCGCCAGCAGCTTGGAGGCGAGGTCGAGCAATCAGCCCCAGCATTTT. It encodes CASSLEARSSNQPQHF.